This is a list of T cell receptor beta chains from one sample in a study of blood T cell repertoires in COVID-19. Repertoires were generated with immunoSEQ multiplex PCR, while TCRdb's copy carries only in-frame clones and drops some. The top ten hold 3.7% of the sample, which has 150,000 to 200,000 clones, approximately 87% seen once. The specimen sequenced was peripheral blood. All receptors come from a man between 18 and 35 years old with active or convalescent COVID-19. Both conserved end residues are part of each CDR3. The order of the fields is D gene, clone size, J gene, V gene, CDR3 DNA, CDR3 protein. The D gene is left open where the match is weak. Part of the rows lack a size; the others show once, few, many or a class for expanded clones.

- - TRBJ1-4 TRBV15 TGTGCCACCAGCAGCTTGGGGAGGACTAATGAAAAACTGTTTTTT CATSSLGRTNEKLFF
TRBD1 - TRBJ1-2 TRBV28 TGTGCCAGCAGAACACCCGGGACAGGCGCCTATGGCTACACCTTC CASRTPGTGAYGYTF
- - TRBJ2-3 TRBV2 TGTGCCAGCACAGGGGAAGTCACAGATACGCAGTATTTT CASTGEVTDTQYF
TRBD1 - TRBJ1-1 TRBV2 TGTGCCAGCAGAGCCGACAGGGGGAACACTGAAGCTTTCTTT CASRADRGNTEAFF
- - TRBJ2-1 TRBV28 TGTGCCAGCATATCCAGGGAATCCAATGAGCAGTTCTTC CASISRESNEQFF
TRBD2 few TRBJ2-3 TRBV4-3 TGCGCCAGCAGCCAAGACTGGACTAGCGAAGGCACAGATACGCAGTATTTT CASSQDWTSEGTDTQYF
TRBD2 - TRBJ2-7 TRBV2 TGTGCCAGCAGGGGAGGGACTAGCGGGGTTACCTACGAGCAGTACTTC CASRGGTSGVTYEQYF
- - TRBJ2-7 TRBV3-1/TRBV3-2 TGTGCCAGCAGCCAAGAAGCGGTCCGGCACGAGCAGTACTTC CASSQEAVRHEQYF
- once TRBJ2-5 TRBV27 TGTGCCAGCAGTTCCGGGAACCAAGAGACCCAGTACTTC CASSSGNQETQYF
- - TRBJ2-3 TRBV2 TGTGCCAGCGAGGGCACAGATACGCAGTATTTT CASEGTDTQYF
- once TRBJ1-2 TRBV18 TGTGCCAGCTCACCGGAGGACGCCTATGGCTACACCTTC CASSPEDAYGYTF
TRBD1 - TRBJ1-6 TRBV9 TGTGCCAGCACGAAGGGGGCGGATAATTCACCCCTCCACTTT CASTKGADNSPLHF
- - TRBJ1-1 TRBV19 TGTGCCAGTAGTATACCTGCGACAGACACTGAAGCTTTCTTT CASSIPATDTEAFF
- - TRBJ1-3 TRBV5-4 TGTGCCGGGGGGGGGCAAGGTGGAAACACCATATATTTT CAGGGQGGNTIYF
TRBD1 - TRBJ1-5 TRBV3-1/TRBV3-2 TGTGCCAGCAGCCAAGGGGGGGACAGGGGGCAGCCCCAGCATTTT CASSQGGDRGQPQHF
TRBD2 - TRBJ2-5 TRBV6-2/TRBV6-3 TGTGCCAGCAGTTATTCCGGACGGGGGGAACAAGAGACCCAGTACTTC CASSYSGRGEQETQYF
TRBD1 - TRBJ2-7 TRBV6-4 TGTGCCAGCAGTGCCACCGCACAGGGGCGCTTCTACGAGCAGTACTTC CASSATAQGRFYEQYF
- - TRBJ2-5 TRBV7-2 TGTGCCAGCAGCTTAGGCAGGGCGGAGACCCAGTACTTC CASSLGRAETQYF
TRBD1 few TRBJ1-5 TRBV7-2 TGTGCCAGCAGCTTAGCAGGGACAGGGCTCGAACAGCCCCAGCATTTT CASSLAGTGLEQPQHF
TRBD2 few TRBJ2-7 TRBV27 TGTGCCAGCAGTTTATCCTCCGCGGGACTAGCGGGAGGTAGTAACGAGCAGTACTTC CASSLSSAGLAGGSNEQYF
- - TRBJ2-3 TRBV29-1 TGCAGCGTTCTCCCCCCCGGGGAGTCCACAGATACGCAGTATTTT CSVLPPGESTDTQYF
- - TRBJ1-1 TRBV18 TGTGCCAGCTCACCGAATAGCCAGGGGACAGCTTTCTTT CASSPNSQGTAFF
- - TRBJ1-2 TRBV28 TGTGCCATTCAGGGTTACGGCTATGGCTACACCTTC CAIQGYGYGYTF
- - TRBJ2-7 TRBV27 TGTGCCAGCAGTTACGGGGAAACCTACGAGCAGTACTTC CASSYGETYEQYF
- - TRBJ1-5 TRBV5-1 TGCGCCAGCAGCTTCAGGGGCAATCAGCCCCAGCATTTT CASSFRGNQPQHF
- - TRBJ1-1 TRBV6-5 TGTGCCAGCAAAATCTTCCCGGGGGGGGAAGCTTTCTTT CASKIFPGGEAFF
- - TRBJ1-2 TRBV2 TGTGCCAGCAGTGGAGCGTTAGCTAACTATGGCTACACCTTC CASSGALANYGYTF
- - TRBJ2-6 TRBV19 TGTGCCAGTAGTGACGGGAACTCTGGGGCCAACGTCCTGACTTTC CASSDGNSGANVLTF
TRBD2 - TRBJ2-3 TRBV4-2 TGTGCCAGCAGCCATGACGGACTAGCTAGCACAGATACGCAGTATTTT CASSHDGLASTDTQYF
TRBD1 - TRBJ1-1 TRBV9 TGTGCCAGCAGCCTCACCCCGACAGGGGACACTGAAGCTTTCTTT CASSLTPTGDTEAFF
- few TRBJ1-6 TRBV5-6 TGTGCCAGCAGCTTTCTTACCGGGGTTCAGGATTCACCCCTCCACTTT CASSFLTGVQDSPLHF
TRBD2 - TRBJ2-5 TRBV5-1 TGCGCCAGCAGCTTATTAGCGGGGGCCCAAGAGACCCAGTACTTC CASSLLAGAQETQYF
- once TRBJ1-4 TRBV11-2 TGTGCCAGCAGCGTACCAGGGAGGACTAATGAAAAACTGTTTTTT CASSVPGRTNEKLFF
TRBD2 - TRBJ2-5 TRBV29-1 TGCAGCGTCCGAAACAGAGTTAGACTTAGCGGGAGGGCCTTTCCCCAAGAGACCCAGTACTTC CSVRNRVRLSGRAFPQETQYF
TRBD1 few TRBJ1-2 TRBV27 TGTGCCAGCAGTTTATCCGGACAGGGTGGGCTCTATGGCTACACCTTC CASSLSGQGGLYGYTF
TRBD2 - TRBJ2-7 TRBV18 TGTGCCAGCTCACCATCCCCCGCTAGCGGACACGAGCAGTACTTC CASSPSPASGHEQYF